A selection of T cell receptor beta chains follows, all from one sample in a study of blood T cell repertoires in COVID-19. Here immunoSEQ multiplex PCR was the method, and the copy in TCRdb shows in-frame clones only, minus some. The sample shows 200,000 to 250,000 clones, around 83% of them seen only once. The sequencing sample was made of peripheral blood. The receptors were sampled from a woman aged 18 to 35 with acute or convalescent COVID-19. Both conserved end residues are trimmed from each CDR3.

V | CDR3
TRBV28 | ASSLLEFSGKRVGNEQF
TRBV4-2 | ASSQVVGTVNTGELF
TRBV3-1/TRBV3-2 | ASSQGDLGLAGGPTGELF
TRBV19 | ASSLHTGELF
TRBV6-1 | ASSDWARGTPDTQY
TRBV11-2 | ASCAGGYSGANVLT
TRBV28 | ASTPPDRNTEAF
TRBV6-5 | ASHRGSGTAVKQF
TRBV27 | ASSLFGLAGISQETQY
TRBV24-1 | ATSEGAGDTQY
TRBV19 | ATTSGTYNEQF
TRBV6-5 | ASSYRGILF
TRBV27 | ASSEAARVTDTQY
TRBV19 | ASNLLTGSNQPQH
TRBV27 | ASSIGLARDTQY
TRBV27 | ASSSGGTGNTEAF
TRBV27 | ASRDRLYEQY
TRBV11-2 | ASRLELAGGYYEQY
TRBV19 | ASSPQANYGYT
TRBV5-4 | ASSLDIGLAGVENTGELF
TRBV7-2 | ASSSTGGSNEKLF
TRBV21-1 | ASMCPVAAFVIAAF
TRBV10-1 | ASSNYSGRAGKNIQY
TRBV10-3 | AIRGGTGYEQY
TRBV7-2 | ASSAGTTTSSYEQY
TRBV5-5 | ASSLVGADYGYT
TRBV28 | AIGASGDKSYEQY
TRBV27 | ASSSYTLAGGPNEQF
TRBV11-2 | ASTQQKTGELF
TRBV5-1 | ASSQGTGGYTGELF
TRBV30 | AWSVMRETQY
TRBV27 | ASIAGVTEAF
TRBV18 | ASSPRSGLPTYEQY
TRBV6-2/TRBV6-3 | ASSYPYRPGQKEREKDTQY
TRBV11-2 | ASSLGDSGNTIY
TRBV5-1 | ASSGGLATHEQY
TRBV27 | ASSPGTGGLQPQH
TRBV6-6 | ASIRLPNTGELF
TRBV24-1 | ATSDHILQETQY
TRBV4-3 | ASSQGLQLQGSETQY
TRBV7-2 | ASSLAGRTSGAYEQY